This T cell receptor (beta chain) was captured by sequencing in a study of monozygotic twins with inflammatory bowel disease. Reanalyzing the 5' RACE reads, TCRdb keeps one entry per CDR3 protein, without DNA. This sample's clone table lists around 380,000 distinct CDR3 sequences. This CDR3 has 16 residues. CDR1 and CDR2 (germline): MGHDK, SYGVNS. The sequence was collected from a human donor with ulcerative colitis or Crohn's disease, or a healthy co-twin of an affected twin (not recorded which). This chain uses TRBV25-1 with TRBJ2-5; TCRdb proposes TRBD1, but this gene call is untestable without DNA. The sequenced sample consisted of blood. The CDR3 loop is CASSDARWSGGKAQYF.